These 30 T cell receptor beta chains came from one sample sequenced in a study of blood T cell repertoires in COVID-19 (dated by TCRdb to the early 2020s). Library creation used the immunoSEQ multiplex PCR assay. TCRdb carries this immuneACCESS record with in-frame sequences only. Its versions omit some clonotypes, under half of them owing to an unresolved V gene in the studies checked, with the rest unexplained. In this sample the table shows tens of thousands of clones, almost 90% of which occur a single time. In total, the top ten clones hold approximately 14% of the sample. Specimen: peripheral blood. These receptor sequences come from a human donor in a cohort sampled during active COVID-19.

The J gene is TRBJ2-7, the V gene TRBV25-1; 11 bases align to TRBD1. V dropped 6 bases and J dropped 6; count of bases not matched to a gene: 10. Germline V gene data show CDR1 as MGHDK and CDR2 as SYGVNS. The length of the CDR3 is 15 residues. CDR3 DNA: TGTGCCAGCAGCCACACGGGACAGGGGGTAGGCGAGCAGTACTTC. Translating it yields CASSHTGQGVGEQYF.

The rearrangement joins TRBV19 to TRBJ1-3; D ambiguous. Trimming stripped 5 bases from V and 0 bases from J, with 17 bases between. Germline values: CDR1 LNHDA, CDR2 SQIVND (reference sequence). This CDR3 region has 17 residues. The CDR3 sequence: CASSSLPGVRSGNTIYF. In DNA, the CDR3 is TGTGCCAGTAGTTCCCTCCCCGGGGTCCGCTCTGGAAACACCATATATTTT.

This clone has only one observation. The chain uses TRBV2 and TRBJ2-2; 11 nucleotides match TRBD2. This CDR3 contains 14 residues. The germline V gene encodes CDR1 SNHLY and CDR2 FYNNEI. The ends lost 10 bases at V and 4 bases at J; junction bases unmatched: 5. The chain's CDR3 is CATEGTSGTGELFF. The CDR3, as DNA: TGTGCCACCGAAGGGACTAGCGGCACCGGGGAGCTGTTTTTT.

The CDR3 DNA follows: TGTGCCTGGACCGGACAGGGGGGGTCTGGCTACACCTTC. This sequence encodes CAWTGQGGSGYTF. The rearrangement links TRBV30 to TRBJ1-2, with 10 bases that match TRBD1. The J segment lost 7 bases and the V segment lost 4 bases, leaving 6 bases of the junction unmatched. The length of the CDR3 is 13 residues. Germline lookup yields CDR1 GTSNPN and CDR2 SVGIG (reference sequence).

This clone was seen a single time. This chain connects TRBV5-1 to TRBJ1-1, with 8 nucleotides matching TRBD1. This CDR3 contains 13 residues. Looked up from germline, CDR1 is SGHRS and CDR2 is YFSETQ. The V and J ends lost 2 bases and 10 bases, in that order; junction bases with no gene match: 7. The CDR3 DNA reads as TGCGCCAGCAGCTTTCAGGGGGCGCGTAGAGCTTTCTTT. Its protein product is CASSFQGARRAFF. Based on the CDR3 plus reference TRBV5-1 and TRBJ1-1, the full variable domain is KAGVTQTPRYLIKTRGQQVTLSCSPISGHRSVSWYQQTPGQGLQFLFEYFSETQRNKGNFPGRFSGRQFSNSRSEMNVSTLELGDSALYLCASSFQGARRAFFGQGTRLTVV.

This chain connects TRBV6-2 or TRBV6-3 to TRBJ2-5; TRBD2 aligns across 8 bases. This CDR3 has 16 residues. Germline values: CDR1 MNHEY, CDR2 SVGEGT. V lost 6 bases to trimming and J lost 4 bases; unmatched junction nucleotides: 13. This chain's CDR3 is CASSKELAALRETQYF. The CDR3 nucleotides read TGTGCCAGCAGCAAAGAACTAGCGGCTTTGAGAGAGACCCAGTACTTC.

The gene calls are TRBV6-5 and TRBJ1-1; D perhaps matches TRBD1 (5 bases). The CDR3 runs to 13 residues. Germline V gene data show CDR1 as MNHEY and CDR2 as SVGAGI. V dropped 6 bases and J dropped 1 base, with 9 bases sitting between them. The CDR3 here is CASRDTGNTEAFF. The CDR3 region has the DNA TGTGCCAGCAGAGACACAGGGAACACTGAAGCTTTCTTT.

CDR3 sequence: CAWQGIGSPLHF. The CDR3 bases are TGTGCCTGGCAGGGTATAGGTTCACCCCTCCACTTT. This chain uses TRBV30 with TRBJ1-6; D might be TRBD1 (5 bases). Germline CDR1 GTSNPN, CDR2 SVGIG (reference sequence). The CDR3 has 12 amino acids. V was cut by 5 bases and J by 9 bases, with 11 bases left in between.

CDR3 coding DNA: TGCGCCAGCAGCCCTGGACAGGCTTTGGTTCACTATGGCTACACCTTC. It translates to CASSPGQALVHYGYTF. The chain combines TRBV4-3 with TRBJ1-2; 7 bases fit TRBD1. J was trimmed by 3 bases and V by 4 bases; bases with no gene match: 11. The CDR3 loop spans 16 amino acids. Germline CDR1 LGHNA, CDR2 YSLEER.

The chain carries TRBV10-3 and TRBJ2-2, with D possibly matching TRBD2 (6 bases). V was cut by 6 bases and J by 3 bases, with 11 bases left in between. Germline assignment: CDR1 ENHRY and CDR2 SYGVKD. This CDR3 is 14 amino acids long. CDR3 sequence (DNA): TGTGCCATCAGCATTGGCGGGGACACCGGGGAGCTGTTTTTT. Protein: CAISIGGDTGELFF.

The chain uses TRBV9 and TRBJ2-3; TRBD2 is a possible D gene (7 bases). There are 16 residues in the CDR3. CDR1 is SGDLS, CDR2 YYNGEE, per germline. V was pared by 0 bases and J by 6 bases, with 17 bases between. As DNA, the CDR3 is TGTGCCAGCAGCGTAGGGTGGCGGGGGCAGGGGGATACGCAGTATTTT. Translated, it gives CASSVGWRGQGDTQYF.

V gene TRBV6-2 or TRBV6-3 combines with J gene TRBJ2-3; a weak D match, TRBD2 (5 bases). CDR3 length: 13 amino acids. CDR1 is MNHEY and CDR2 is SVGEGT in the germline V gene. Trimming pared 1 base from V and 4 bases from J, leaving 6 bases between. CDR3 loop: CASSYFGADTQYF. The CDR3 DNA sequence: TGTGCCAGCAGTTACTTCGGGGCAGATACGCAGTATTTT.

J is TRBJ1-5 and V is TRBV5-5, with 9 nucleotides matching TRBD1. CDR3 length: 15 residues. Germline V CDR1 and CDR2: SGHKS, YYEKEE (reference sequence). V lost 5 bases to trimming and J lost 7 bases; unmatched junction nucleotides: 10. The CDR3 sequence is CASSQTGGAGQPQHF. CDR3 nucleotides: TGTGCCAGCAGTCAAACAGGGGGCGCCGGCCAGCCCCAGCATTTT.

The chain links TRBV4-3 to TRBJ1-6; D not resolved. Looked up from germline, CDR1 is LGHNA and CDR2 is YSLEER. The V end was cut by 0 bases, the J end by 7 bases, with 4 bases between. The CDR3 has 13 residues. The CDR3 spells CASSQEANSPLHF. In nucleotides, the CDR3 is TGCGCCAGCAGCCAAGAGGCCAATTCACCCCTCCACTTT.

This clone was seen a few times. This rearrangement joins TRBV5-6 to TRBJ1-2, with D uncertain. Germline CDR1 and CDR2: SGHDT and YYEEEE. V gave up 3 bases and J gave up 4 bases, with 10 bases separating them. The CDR3 has 13 residues. The CDR3 loop is CASSSRRSYGYTF. DNA of the CDR3: TGTGCCAGCAGCTCCCGACGGAGCTATGGCTACACCTTC.

This sequence joins TRBV11-2 and TRBJ2-3; 9 bases are a match to TRBD2. CDR3 length: 15 residues. Unmatched junction bases numbered 4, after V lost 3 bases and J lost 3 bases. The V gene's germline CDR1 is SGHAT and CDR2 FQNNGV. The CDR3 spells CASSFRGGATDTQYF. Written as DNA, the CDR3 is TGTGCCAGCAGCTTTCGCGGGGGGGCGACAGATACGCAGTATTTT.

For the CDR3, the DNA is TGTGCCAGTAGAAGACGGACAGGGCTCGGCAAAAACATTCAGTACTTC. Residues: CASRRRTGLGKNIQYF. The V gene is TRBV19, the J gene TRBJ2-4, with 8 bases identical to TRBD1. V trimming: 6 bases; J trimming: 3 bases; junction bases outside the gene matches: 10. This CDR3 spans 16 amino acids. CDR1 and CDR2 from the germline V gene are LNHDA and SQIVND (reference sequence).

The J gene is TRBJ1-4, the V gene TRBV3-1 (or the pseudogene TRBV3-2), with 9 bases fitting TRBD1. Germline V gene data show CDR1 as LGHDT and CDR2 as YNNKEL (reference sequence). J lost 1 base, V lost 2 bases, and 14 bases had no gene match. The CDR3 runs 20 residues. CDR3 DNA sequence: TGTGCCAGCAGCCAACACCAACCCGGGACAGGGAGTATAACTAATGAAAAACTGTTTTTT. Protein sequence: CASSQHQPGTGSITNEKLFF.

The chain is built from TRBV6-6 and TRBJ1-1; 7 positions match TRBD1. Unmatched junction bases numbered 3, after V lost 4 bases and J lost 4 bases. This CDR3 region has 13 residues. Looked up from germline, CDR1 is MNHNY and CDR2 is SVGAGI (reference sequence). The DNA of the CDR3 is TGTGCCAGCAGTTCGGGACAGTCCACTGAAGCTTTCTTT. Its protein product is CASSSGQSTEAFF.

This clone was observed a handful of times. V and J are TRBV7-2 and TRBJ1-2, with D possibly matching TRBD1 (6 bases). V was trimmed by 5 bases and J by 8 bases, leaving 12 bases between them. Germline assignment: CDR1 SGHTA and CDR2 FQGNSA. This CDR3 has 12 amino acids. DNA for the CDR3: TGTGCCAGCAGCAACGACAGGAGGGGCTACACCTTC. Its protein is CASSNDRRGYTF.

V and J are TRBV16 and TRBJ2-7; a weak D match, TRBD1 (6 bases). Germline V gives CDR1 KGHSY, CDR2 FQNENV. CDR3 length: 14 amino acids. Trimming pared 6 bases from V and 2 bases from J, leaving 14 bases between. In DNA, the CDR3 is TGTGCCAGCAGTACCACAGGGATACCCTACGAGCAGTACTTC. Its protein is CASSTTGIPYEQYF.

The J gene is TRBJ1-2, the V gene TRBV4-2; 7 bases align to TRBD1. The CDR3 is made up of 15 amino acids. Germline CDR1 LGHNA, CDR2 YNFKEQ. Trimming removed 3 bases from V and 9 bases from J; junction bases left unmatched: 13. CDR3 loop: CASSQTRGQPQSYTF. CDR3 DNA sequence: TGTGCCAGCAGCCAGACCAGGGGACAGCCCCAAAGCTACACCTTC.

This chain links TRBV27 with TRBJ1-5, with D hard to call. V dropped 6 bases and J dropped 5 bases, with 11 bases sitting between them. CDR3 length: 13 amino acids. The germline V gene has CDR1 MNHEY and CDR2 SMNVEV (reference sequence). The CDR3 spells CASSPAGYQPQHF. DNA of the CDR3: TGTGCCAGCAGCCCCGCGGGATATCAGCCCCAGCATTTT.

The chain uses TRBV13 and TRBJ2-7, with D perhaps matching TRBD1 (5 bases). The CDR3 covers 13 residues. Germline CDR1 is PRHDT and CDR2 is FYEKMQ (reference sequence). V was pared by 5 bases and J by 6 bases, with 14 bases between. The CDR3 spells CASSLVVGAEQYF. In DNA form, the CDR3 reads TGTGCCAGCAGCCTGGTGGTAGGGGCCGAGCAGTACTTC.

There are a few counts of this clone. The rearrangement joins TRBV12-5 to TRBJ2-5; TRBD1 might be the D (6 bases). Germline lookup yields CDR1 LGHNT and CDR2 FRNRAP. This CDR3 contains 17 residues. Trimming left V 6 bases short and J 1 base short, with 21 bases between. CDR3 DNA: TGTGCTAGTGGCCGCGGTGGGGACACAGAAAGCCAAGAGACCCAGTACTTC. This encodes CASGRGGDTESQETQYF. Using reference TRBV12-5 and TRBJ2-5 for the parts outside the CDR3, the full variable domain is DARVTQTPRHKVTEMGQEVTMRCQPILGHNTVFWYRQTMMQGLELLAYFRNRAPLDDSGMPKDRFSAEMPDATLATLKIQPSEPRDSAVYFCASGRGGDTESQETQYFGPGTRLLVL.

The chain employs TRBV2 and TRBJ2-7; the match to TRBD2 covers 7 bases. CDR1 SNHLY and CDR2 FYNNEI come from the germline V gene. CDR3 length: 13 amino acids. The ends lost 5 bases at V and 6 bases at J; junction bases unmatched: 7. CDR3 sequence: CASSTGGTLEQYF. The CDR3 DNA reads as TGTGCCAGCAGTACGGGAGGAACGCTCGAGCAGTACTTC.

With respect to this clone: The junction and the germline gene differ at one end; a read error may be behind it. The chain joins TRBV5-5 to TRBJ1-4, with 10 bases that match TRBD1. The V gene's germline CDR1 is SGHKS and CDR2 YYEKEE (reference sequence). The CDR3 length is 14 residues. The CDR3 DNA reads as TGTGCCAGCAGCCAGACCCGGGACAGGGGACGAAAGCTTTTT. Protein sequence: CASSQTRDRGRKLF.

J is TRBJ1-1 and V is TRBV6-5, with D perhaps TRBD1 (6 bases). The V gene lost 8 bases and the J gene lost 10 bases, with 11 bases spanning the gap. Germline CDR1 and CDR2: MNHEY and SVGAGI. The CDR3 sequence is 10 residues long. The CDR3, as DNA: TGTGCCAGCGGTAACAGGGCAGCTTTCTTT. Protein sequence: CASGNRAAFF.

The chain combines TRBV6-1 with TRBJ1-2; D remains unclear. The CDR3 extends over 13 amino acids. The V end was cut by 1 base, the J end by 7 bases, with 10 bases between. CDR1 is MNHNS, CDR2 SASEGT, per germline. This CDR3 is CASSEVPTGGYTF. The CDR3 DNA sequence: TGTGCCAGCAGTGAAGTGCCCACGGGTGGCTACACCTTC.

V usage is TRBV6-6 and J usage is TRBJ1-3; possibly TRBD1 for D (5 bases). Trimming took 8 bases from V and 0 from J, leaving 14 bases between them. CDR3 length: 15 amino acids. Germline loops: CDR1 MNHNY, CDR2 SVGAGI (reference sequence). The CDR3 coding sequence is TGTGCCAGCGGATCGGCAGGGCGCTCTGGAAACACCATATATTTT. Its translation: CASGSAGRSGNTIYF.